The 20 T cell receptor beta chains listed next were all sequenced from one sample in a study of blood T cells in healthy people across ages. The use of a sample-barcoded 5' primer and a J-beta primer mix characterized a second PCR of about 7 to 12 cycles. TCRdb re-derived calls from the 5' RACE reads in MiXCR, one entry per CDR3 protein. The sample lists about 640,000 distinct CDR3 sequences, about 54% occurring once. The sample was blood. Every receptor here comes from a man between 60 and 75 years old in good health.

This clonotype was detected only a few times. The chain couples TRBV20-1 to TRBJ1-1; 11 bases align to TRBD1. Germline assignment: CDR1 DFQATT and CDR2 SNEGSKA (reference sequence). CDR3 length equals 14 residues. The V gene end was trimmed by 6 bases and the J gene end by 5 bases; junction bases not matched to a gene: 8. The CDR3 DNA reads TGCAGTGCGCGCACCGGGACAGGGGGGACTGAAGCTTTCTTT. It is translated as CSARTGTGGTEAFF.

This clonotype was seen a handful of times. V usage is TRBV11-2 and J usage is TRBJ2-5; 8 nucleotides match TRBD1. Trimming at V came to 6 bases and at J to 6 bases, leaving 9 bases not matched to a gene. Per the germline V gene, CDR1 is SGHAT and CDR2 is FQNNGV. The CDR3 loop spans 14 amino acids. The DNA of the CDR3 is TGTGCCAGCAGTTTAACAGGGGGTGGGAAGACCCAGTACTTC. It is translated as CASSLTGGGKTQYF. Using reference TRBV11-2 and TRBJ2-5 for the parts outside the CDR3, the full variable domain is EAGVAQSPRYKIIEKRQSVAFWCNPISGHATLYWYQQILGQGPKLLIQFQNNGVVDDSQLPKDRFSAERLKGVDSTLKIQPAKLEDSAVYLCASSLTGGGKTQYFGPGTRLLVL.

The chain joins TRBV10-1 to TRBJ2-3; no clear D. The CDR3 runs to 15 residues. The germline V and J ends were trimmed by 6 bases and 2 bases, with 15 bases remaining between them. The V gene's germline CDR1 is WNHNN and CDR2 SYGVQD (reference sequence). The CDR3 loop is CASSLSRANTDTQYF. For the CDR3, the DNA is TGCGCCAGCAGCCTTTCTCGGGCTAACACAGATACGCAGTATTTT.

The genes are TRBV6-5 and TRBJ2-5, with D possibly TRBD1 on 7 matching bases. The germline V and J ends were trimmed by 6 bases and 5 bases, with 19 bases remaining between them. The CDR3 is 15 residues long. CDR1 and CDR2 (germline): MNHEY, SVGAGI. For the CDR3, the DNA is TGTGCCAGCAGAGCAGGGGGGCAGTCGTGGGAGACCCAGTACTTC. It translates to CASRAGGQSWETQYF.

This clonotype has a handful of counts. The chain uses TRBV4-1 and TRBJ2-4, with 12 bases identical to TRBD1. CDR3 size: 14 residues. Germline values: CDR1 MGHRA, CDR2 YSYEKL. Germline trimming cut 2 bases from V and 13 bases from J; bases unmatched to any gene: 6. The CDR3 sequence: CASSQSGTGGKQYF. The CDR3 DNA is TGCGCCAGCAGCCAATCCGGGACAGGGGGCAAGCAGTACTTC.

Here the CDR3 DNA reads TGCGCCAGCAGCTTGGCCTTAAGACAGGGCAGAGAGACCCAGTACTTC. It encodes CASSLALRQGRETQYF. The chain joins TRBV5-1 to TRBJ2-5, with 7 positions matching TRBD1. The germline V gene has CDR1 SGHRS and CDR2 YFSETQ. CDR3 length: 16 amino acids. V shed 0 bases and J 4 bases; nucleotides not matched to a gene: 9.

The V call is TRBV10-3, the J call TRBJ2-1, with 10 nucleotides matching TRBD1. The V and J ends lost 7 bases and 5 bases, in that order; junction bases with no gene match: 5. The CDR3 runs to 14 residues. Germline CDR1 reads ENHRY; CDR2 reads SYGVKD. The CDR3 DNA reads as TGTGCCATCAAGGGGACAGGGGTCCACAATGAGCAGTTCTTC. Translation: CAIKGTGVHNEQFF.

The rearrangement joins TRBV4-1 to TRBJ2-3; 9 bases match TRBD1. This CDR3 is 15 amino acids long. Germline CDR1 MGHRA, CDR2 YSYEKL. With V trimmed by 8 bases and J by 2 bases, 8 bases remained unmatched. In nucleotides, the CDR3 is TGCGCCAGCGGCTTTGGACAGGGGTCCACAGATACGCAGTATTTT. The encoded protein is CASGFGQGSTDTQYF.

The gene calls are TRBV12-3 or TRBV12-4 and TRBJ2-1; D is possibly TRBD1 or TRBD2 (6 bases each). Matching the DNA end better, TRBJ2-7 makes the J call doubtful. The CDR3 contains 16 residues. The CDR3 here is CASSFRGRGLYNEQYF. CDR3 sequence (DNA): TGTGCCAGCAGTTTCCGGGGGCGCGGGCTTTACAATGAGCAGTACTTC.

The CDR3 nucleotides read TGTGCCAGCAGCCAAGGGACTAGCGTCACAGATACGCAGTATTTT. This gives the protein CASSQGTSVTDTQYF. V gene TRBV7-9 combines with J gene TRBJ2-3, with 10 bases lining up with TRBD2. The CDR3 has 15 residues. CDR1 is SEHNR, CDR2 FQNEAQ, per germline (reference sequence). V dropped 5 bases and J dropped 2; count of bases not matched to a gene: 4.

V is TRBV20-1 and J is TRBJ2-1, with 9 nucleotides matching TRBD2. Trimming at V came to 1 base and at J to 4 bases, leaving 5 bases not matched to a gene. Germline-derived CDR1 and CDR2 are DFQATT and SNEGSKA (reference sequence). This CDR3 region has 15 residues. The CDR3 reads CSARAAGLAYNEQFF. The DNA for the CDR3 is TGCAGTGCTAGAGCCGCGGGACTAGCTTACAATGAGCAGTTCTTC.

The chain joins TRBV7-9 to TRBJ1-1; D might be TRBD1 (5 bases). This CDR3 comprises 14 residues. Germline V CDR1 and CDR2: SEHNR, FQNEAQ (reference sequence). Trimming pared 6 bases from V and 3 bases from J, leaving 14 bases between. The CDR3 bases are TGTGCCAGCAGGTCACGGGGGGGGTACACTGAAGCTTTCTTT. Residues: CASRSRGGYTEAFF.

This clonotype showed up just a few times. This rearrangement joins TRBV4-2 to TRBJ2-1, with TRBD2 matching over 12 bases. The CDR3 extends over 17 amino acids. The trim removed 4 bases at V and 7 bases at J, leaving 11 bases unmatched. The germline V gene has CDR1 LGHNA and CDR2 YNFKEQ. The chain's CDR3 is CASSPRSSGGAGNEQFF. CDR3 nucleotides: TGTGCCAGCAGCCCCCGGTCTAGCGGGGGGGCAGGGAATGAGCAGTTCTTC.

This clonotype was seen a few times. The DNA for the CDR3 is TGCAGCCTCGCCAGGGGAGGATGGGGCGAGCAGTTCTTC. It translates to CSLARGGWGEQFF. V gene TRBV29-1 combines with J gene TRBJ2-1, with D perhaps being TRBD1 or TRBD2 (6 bases each). Germline loops: CDR1 SQVTM, CDR2 ANQGSEA. CDR3 length: 13 residues. V lost 8 bases and J lost 10, with 21 bases in between.

This clonotype was observed many times. The V gene is TRBV7-2, the J gene TRBJ2-1; D assignment may be TRBD1 or TRBD2 (5 bases each). With 5 bases removed from V and 9 bases from J, the gap between germline ends came to 20 bases. CDR3 size: 15 residues. Germline loops: CDR1 SGHTA, CDR2 FQGNSA. CDR3: CASSPFGTAKREQFF. CDR3 bases: TGTGCCAGCAGCCCATTCGGGACGGCAAAACGTGAGCAGTTCTTC.

This rearrangement joins TRBV27 to TRBJ2-5; 10 bases match TRBD2. This CDR3 is 14 amino acids long. CDR1 is MNHEY, CDR2 SMNVEV, per germline (reference sequence). V lost 4 bases to trimming and J lost 7 bases; unmatched junction nucleotides: 6. CDR3 region: CASSWTSGSRTQYF. The DNA for the CDR3 is TGTGCCAGCAGTTGGACTAGCGGTAGTCGGACCCAGTACTTC.

There are many counts of this clonotype. The rearrangement joins TRBV6-2 or TRBV6-3 to TRBJ2-3, with TRBD1 as a possible D gene (6 bases). Trimming removed 8 bases from V and 4 bases from J, with 19 bases in between. This CDR3 is 15 amino acids long. CDR1 and CDR2 (germline): MNHEY, SVGEGT. Written as DNA, the CDR3 is TGTGCCAGCGTCTCGTTCCAGGGGCTCCCAGATACGCAGTATTTT. Protein: CASVSFQGLPDTQYF.

This clonotype has only a few counts. The rearrangement uses TRBV25-1 and TRBJ2-7; TRBD2 aligns across 8 bases. V shed 3 bases and J 5 bases; nucleotides not matched to a gene: 9. The CDR3 runs 15 residues. The germline V gene has CDR1 MGHDK and CDR2 SYGVNS. The chain's CDR3 is CASSERLATFDEQYF. The CDR3 DNA follows: TGTGCCAGCAGTGAGCGACTAGCGACTTTCGACGAGCAGTACTTC.

The gene calls are TRBV12-3 or TRBV12-4 and TRBJ1-1, with D possibly being TRBD1 (5 bases). The CDR3 loop spans 13 amino acids. Trimming removed 4 bases from V and 1 base from J, with 7 bases in between. The CDR3 loop is CASSSGPNTEAFF. The DNA for the CDR3 is TGTGCCAGCAGTTCGGGGCCGAACACTGAAGCTTTCTTT.

The CDR3 DNA is TGTGCCACCAGCCCCCAGAGGGCCGAGTTATCCTACGAGCAGTACTTC. It yields the protein CATSPQRAELSYEQYF. The chain joins TRBV15 to TRBJ2-7, with D maybe TRBD2 (5 bases). This CDR3 contains 16 residues. Germline CDR1 reads LNHNV; CDR2 reads YYDKDF (reference sequence). Trimming shortened V by 5 bases and J by 1 base, and 18 bases separated the two germline ends.